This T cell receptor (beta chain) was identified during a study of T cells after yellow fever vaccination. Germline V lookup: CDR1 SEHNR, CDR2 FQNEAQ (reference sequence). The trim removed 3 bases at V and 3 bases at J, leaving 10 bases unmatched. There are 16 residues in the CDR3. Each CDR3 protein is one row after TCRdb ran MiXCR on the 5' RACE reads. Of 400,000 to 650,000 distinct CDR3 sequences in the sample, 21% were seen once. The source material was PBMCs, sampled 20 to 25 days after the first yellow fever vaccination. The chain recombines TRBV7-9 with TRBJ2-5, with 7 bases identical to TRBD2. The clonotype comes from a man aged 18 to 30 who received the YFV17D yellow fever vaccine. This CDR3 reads CASSLPRGRGEETQYF. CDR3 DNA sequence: TGTGCCAGCAGCTTGCCCCGGGGACGGGGGGAAGAGACCCAGTACTTC.